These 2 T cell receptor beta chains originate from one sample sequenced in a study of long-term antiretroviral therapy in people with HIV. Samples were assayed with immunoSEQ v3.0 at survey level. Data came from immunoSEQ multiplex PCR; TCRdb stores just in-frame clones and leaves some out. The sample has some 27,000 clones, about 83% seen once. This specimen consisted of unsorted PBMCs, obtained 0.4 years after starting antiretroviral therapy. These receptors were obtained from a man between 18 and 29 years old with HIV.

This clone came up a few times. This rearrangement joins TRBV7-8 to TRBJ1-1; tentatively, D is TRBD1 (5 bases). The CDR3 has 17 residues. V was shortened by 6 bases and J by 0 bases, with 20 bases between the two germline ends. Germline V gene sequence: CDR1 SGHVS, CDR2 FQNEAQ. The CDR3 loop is CASRLTRDGGLNTEAFF. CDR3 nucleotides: TGTGCCAGCAGGTTAACCCGGGACGGAGGATTGAACACTGAAGCTTTCTTT.

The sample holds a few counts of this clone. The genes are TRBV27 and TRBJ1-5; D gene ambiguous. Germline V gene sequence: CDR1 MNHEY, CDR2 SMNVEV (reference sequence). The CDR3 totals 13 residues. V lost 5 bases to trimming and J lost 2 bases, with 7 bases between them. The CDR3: CASSPVGNQPQHF. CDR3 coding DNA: TGTGCCAGCAGTCCAGTGGGCAATCAGCCCCAGCATTTT.